The clone carrying this T cell receptor (beta chain) was seen once. Its matching antigen is unknown. Per germline, CDR1 MNHEY and CDR2 SMNVEV (reference sequence). V was trimmed by 6 bases and J by 3 bases, leaving 15 bases between them. This CDR3 has 14 amino acids. The PCR was carried out with 60 Vbeta primers and 13 Jbeta primers. Measured with immunoSEQ multiplex PCR; TCRdb has only the in-frame clones, and not every one. Of about 170,000 clones listed, 85% were seen once; the top ten hold 2% to 2.5%. This specimen comes from a study of cytomegalovirus exposure and HLA in healthy donors. Findings and limits, study-wide: Prior analysis indicated that the majority of TCR beta V segments exhibited productivity approximately 90% or approximately 30% of the time. Clonal expansion was found to be greater in HLA-associated TCR beta chains than in equally common others in a later analysis. Several of the most significant clusters appeared linked to common viral pathogens, based on a later analysis.

Unrecorded immune exposures were likely, despite nominal health at sampling. Sequencing input: PBMCs. The TCR was taken from a man aged 18-30 years in good health and CMV-seropositive. V is TRBV27 and J is TRBJ2-7, with D possibly TRBD1 on 6 matching bases. The CDR3 is CASSTLRTDYEQYF. CDR3 nucleotide sequence: TGTGCCAGCAGCACACTAAGGACAGACTACGAGCAGTACTTC.